A selection of T cell receptor beta chains follows, all from one sample in a study of blood T cell repertoires in COVID-19. The method was immunoSEQ multiplex PCR; TCRdb's version includes in-frame clones alone and lacks a portion of them. The profile shows approximately 220,000 clones, around 80% of them singletons. Sequencing was done on a sample of peripheral blood. These receptors all come from a woman aged 55-75 years who had recovered from COVID-19. Each CDR3 is given with its conserved first and last residue. The D gene is left open where the match is weak. Expanded clones are given a class, and other clones once, few, many or no size at all.

>TRBD1|TRBJ2-2|NA|TRBV13
TGTGCCAGCAGCGGAGGGGCTGGGACAGGAGACACCGGGGAGCTGTTTTTT
CASSGGAGTGDTGELFF
>NA|TRBJ1-3|NA|TRBV30
TGTGCCTGGATCCTACAGGGTGACTCTGGAAACACCATATATTTT
CAWILQGDSGNTIYF
>TRBD1|TRBJ2-2|NA|TRBV7-3
TGTGCCAGCAGCCGGGACAGGGGTCCCGGGGAGCTGTTTTTT
CASSRDRGPGELFF
>TRBD1|TRBJ1-5|NA|TRBV4-2
TGTGCCAGCAGCCAAGAAGGGGGCCTTAGCAATCAGCCCCAGCATTTT
CASSQEGGLSNQPQHF
>NA|TRBJ1-5|NA|TRBV30
TGTGCCTGGAGTCTCCGGACACCGTATAGCAATCAGCCCCAGCATTTT
CAWSLRTPYSNQPQHF
>TRBD1|TRBJ2-3|NA|TRBV7-9
TGTGCCAGCAGCACGCTAAGGGGACAGGGGGGAGATACGCAGTATTTT
CASSTLRGQGGDTQYF
>NA|TRBJ2-7|NA|TRBV6-2/TRBV6-3
TGTGCCAGCAGTTACTCGGCGGGGCGGGAGCAGTACTTC
CASSYSAGREQYF
>NA|TRBJ2-3|NA|TRBV19
TGTGCCAGTAGTATATCCAGGGGATTCCACACAGATACGCAGTATTTT
CASSISRGFHTDTQYF
>TRBD1|TRBJ1-2|NA|TRBV10-3
TGTGCCATCAGGGCCCCGGGACAGGGGGCGGATGGCTACACCTTC
CAIRAPGQGADGYTF
>TRBD1|TRBJ2-3|once|TRBV5-1
TGCGCCAGCAGCTCAACAGGGGATATAAGAGATACGCAGTATTTT
CASSSTGDIRDTQYF
>TRBD1|TRBJ1-6|NA|TRBV18
TGTGCCAGCTCACCCTCTTCCGGGACAGTTAATTCACCCCTCCACTTT
CASSPSSGTVNSPLHF
>NA|TRBJ2-4|NA|TRBV3-1/TRBV3-2
TGTGCCAGCAGCCAAAGGAGGCTACTGGCCAAAAACATTCAGTACTTC
CASSQRRLLAKNIQYF
>TRBD2|TRBJ2-1|NA|TRBV11-2
TGTGCCAGCAGCTTAGCGGGGGGCAATGAGCAGTTCTTC
CASSLAGGNEQFF
>NA|TRBJ2-7|NA|TRBV11-1
TGTGCCAGCAGCTTAGCAGCCTCCTACGAGCAGTACTTC
CASSLAASYEQYF
>NA|TRBJ2-5|NA|TRBV27
TGTGCCAGCAGTTTGAGGGCGCGGGCAGAGACCCAGTACTTC
CASSLRARAETQYF